The next 8 T cell receptor beta chains were all read from a single sample in a study of blood T cell repertoires in COVID-19 (dated by TCRdb to 2019 to 2021). Library prep was done by the immunoSEQ multiplex PCR assay. Entries here come from immuneACCESS through TCRdb and include only in-frame sequences with V and J called. Some clones fail to appear in such tables; in the studies checked, an unresolved V gene covers under half of the shortfall, and the cause of the remainder is unknown. The sample records tens of thousands of clones, 88% of which are singletons. The ten largest account for approximately 5% of the sample. Sequencing was done on a sample of peripheral blood. Every receptor here comes from a woman over 75 with acute or convalescent COVID-19.

J is TRBJ2-4 and V is TRBV2; D gene ambiguous. Per the germline V gene, CDR1 is SNHLY and CDR2 is FYNNEI. V lost 2 bases and J lost 1, with 6 bases in between. The CDR3 sequence is 14 residues long. CDR3 coding DNA: TGTGCCAGCAGTGAACTCCCGGCCAAAAACATTCAGTACTTC. Its protein is CASSELPAKNIQYF.

The CDR3 sequence is CASRDRGISYNEQFF. The CDR3 coding sequence is TGTGCCAGCAGGGATAGGGGAATATCCTACAATGAGCAGTTCTTC. The chain couples TRBV6-6 to TRBJ2-1, with D perhaps TRBD1 (5 bases). With 6 bases removed from V and 1 base from J, the gap between germline ends came to 13 bases. Germline CDR1 and CDR2: MNHNY and SVGAGI (reference sequence). CDR3 length: 15 residues.

The chain carries TRBV7-3 and TRBJ2-2; 8 bases are shared with TRBD2. The CDR3 runs to 15 residues. The germline CDR1 and CDR2 sequences are SGHTA and FQGTGA. V dropped 3 bases and J dropped 6; count of bases not matched to a gene: 6. CDR3 residues: CASSLGLDIAGELFF. Here the CDR3 DNA reads TGTGCCAGCAGCTTGGGACTAGACATAGCCGGGGAGCTGTTTTTT.

The chain has TRBV5-5 and TRBJ2-1; TRBD1 matches 8 bases. The CDR3 runs to 16 residues. With 6 bases clipped from V and 5 bases from J, the junction kept 13 bases outside the gene matches. Looked up from germline, CDR1 is SGHKS and CDR2 is YYEKEE (reference sequence). The CDR3 reads CASTSGGLLFNNEQFF. The CDR3 DNA sequence: TGTGCCAGCACGTCAGGGGGCCTACTGTTTAACAATGAGCAGTTCTTC.

The rearrangement joins TRBV5-6 to TRBJ2-5, with 11 bases matching TRBD2. V lost 1 base, J lost 1 base, and 3 bases stayed unmatched. There are 16 residues in the CDR3. Germline-derived CDR1 and CDR2 are SGHDT and YYEEEE. Written as DNA, the CDR3 is TGTGCCAGCAGCTTGCCTGGGACTAGCGGCCAAGAGACCCAGTACTTC. Translated: CASSLPGTSGQETQYF.

As for this clone: Mismatch with germline at one junction end may stem from a read error. The CDR3 here is CASSLVAPTGLF. The CDR3, as DNA: TGTGCCAGCAGCTTAGTTGCTCCGACAGGCCTTTTC. The V and J genes are TRBV11-2 and TRBJ2-6; tentatively, D is TRBD1 (6 bases). Germline V gives CDR1 SGHAT, CDR2 FQNNGV. The CDR3 runs 12 residues.

This chain uses TRBV14 with TRBJ1-6; 9 bases align to TRBD1. After removal of 3 bases from V and 6 bases from J, the junction contained 3 bases not matched to a gene. CDR1 is SGHDN, CDR2 FVKESK, per germline. CDR3 length: 15 amino acids. CDR3 sequence (DNA): TGTGCCAGCAGCCAGCCGGGACAGGGTAATTCACCCCTCCACTTT. It specifies CASSQPGQGNSPLHF.

This clone has a handful of counts. The chain is built from TRBV19 and TRBJ1-6; possibly TRBD1 for D (5 bases). The germline V gene has CDR1 LNHDA and CDR2 SQIVND (reference sequence). The CDR3 has 14 amino acids. V was trimmed by 7 bases and J by 8 bases, leaving 15 bases between them. The DNA for the CDR3 is TGTGCCAGTACCCCGCGAGGCAGGGATTCACCCCTCCACTTT. It is translated as CASTPRGRDSPLHF.